These T cell receptor beta chains were read from a single sample in a study of T cells in Graves' hyperthyroidism and ophthalmopathy. TCRdb reprocessed the multiplex PCR reads with MiXCR, giving one entry per CDR3 protein. The data show fewer than 650,000 distinct CDR3 sequences, approximately 13% seen once. Material: blood. All receptors derive from a woman aged 30 to 39 with Graves' hyperthyroidism that later progressed to Graves' ophthalmopathy. The CDR3 runs from the conserved cysteine through the conserved F or W. The order of the fields is V gene, J gene, clone size, D gene, CDR3 protein, CDR3 DNA. A D gene is named only where the DNA matches it firmly. Only some rows state a clone size, as once, few, many or a class for expanded clones.

V gene: TRBV7-2; J gene: TRBJ2-3; clone size: many; D gene: NA; CDR3 protein: CASAGGGPQQYF; CDR3 DNA: TGTGCCAGCGCCGGAGGGGGACCTCAGCAGTATTTT
V gene: TRBV29-1; J gene: TRBJ1-2; clone size: many; D gene: NA; CDR3 protein: CSAVDGYGYTF; CDR3 DNA: TGCAGCGCCGTGGACGGATATGGCTACACCTTC
V gene: TRBV11-3; J gene: TRBJ2-7; clone size: NA; D gene: NA; CDR3 protein: CTSSLSLYEQYF; CDR3 DNA: TGTACCAGCAGCTTAAGTCTTTACGAGCAGTACTTC
V gene: TRBV6-6; J gene: TRBJ1-1; clone size: many; D gene: NA; CDR3 protein: CASSYYSPVIGTEAFF; CDR3 DNA: TGTGCCAGCAGTTACTACTCGCCGGTGATCGGCACTGAAGCTTTCTTT
V gene: TRBV6-1; J gene: TRBJ2-7; clone size: many; D gene: TRBD2; CDR3 protein: CASSYGTSGYYEQYF; CDR3 DNA: TGTGCCAGCAGTTACGGGACTAGCGGTTACTACGAGCAGTACTTC
V gene: TRBV19; J gene: TRBJ1-3; clone size: NA; D gene: TRBD1; CDR3 protein: CASSIWDSSRNTIYF; CDR3 DNA: TGTGCCAGTAGTATTTGGGACAGCTCTCGAAACACCATATATTTT
V gene: TRBV11-1; J gene: TRBJ2-3; clone size: many; D gene: NA; CDR3 protein: CASSWERPSTDTQYF; CDR3 DNA: TGTGCCAGCAGCTGGGAGAGGCCAAGCACAGATACGCAGTATTTT
V gene: TRBV7-2; J gene: TRBJ2-7; clone size: many; D gene: NA; CDR3 protein: CASSSQADYEQYF; CDR3 DNA: TGTGCCAGCAGCTCCCAGGCAGACTACGAGCAGTACTTC
V gene: TRBV6-2/TRBV6-3; J gene: TRBJ1-5; clone size: few; D gene: NA; CDR3 protein: CASSSLLDQPQHF; CDR3 DNA: TGTGCCAGCAGTTCCCTCCTGGATCAGCCCCAGCATTTT
V gene: TRBV5-1; J gene: TRBJ2-1; clone size: few; D gene: NA; CDR3 protein: CASSFLAGNEQFF; CDR3 DNA: TGCGCCAGCAGCTTCTTGGCAGGGAATGAGCAGTTCTTC
V gene: TRBV7-6; J gene: TRBJ2-1; clone size: many; D gene: TRBD2; CDR3 protein: CASSFSGRAYNEQFF; CDR3 DNA: TGTGCCAGCAGCTTTAGCGGGAGGGCCTACAATGAGCAGTTCTTC
V gene: TRBV20-1; J gene: TRBJ2-2; clone size: NA; D gene: TRBD2; CDR3 protein: CSALIAGGGVDTGELFF; CDR3 DNA: TGCAGTGCATTAATAGCGGGAGGGGGCGTAGACACCGGGGAGCTGTTTTTT
V gene: TRBV6-1; J gene: TRBJ2-1; clone size: NA; D gene: TRBD2; CDR3 protein: CASSNSGTISSYEQFF; CDR3 DNA: TGTGCCAGCAGTAACTCCGGGACTATCTCTTCCTACGAGCAGTTCTTC
V gene: TRBV4-1; J gene: TRBJ1-1; clone size: few; D gene: TRBD1; CDR3 protein: CASSQDETGLLNTEAFF; CDR3 DNA: TGCGCCAGCAGCCAGGATGAGACAGGGCTTTTGAACACTGAAGCTTTCTTT
V gene: TRBV30; J gene: TRBJ1-4; clone size: many; D gene: NA; CDR3 protein: CAWSVLSNEKLFF; CDR3 DNA: TGTGCCTGGAGTGTACTGAGTAATGAAAAACTGTTTTTT
V gene: TRBV20-1; J gene: TRBJ2-5; clone size: many; D gene: NA; CDR3 protein: CSARDMEGTQYF; CDR3 DNA: TGCAGTGCTAGAGATATGGAGGGGACCCAGTACTTC
V gene: TRBV19; J gene: TRBJ2-1; clone size: few; D gene: TRBD1; CDR3 protein: CASSPGTGENNEQFF; CDR3 DNA: TGTGCCAGTAGTCCCGGGACAGGGGAGAACAATGAGCAGTTCTTC
V gene: TRBV27; J gene: TRBJ2-2; clone size: many; D gene: NA; CDR3 protein: CASSLLARDWGELFF; CDR3 DNA: TGTGCCAGCAGTTTATTGGCGCGGGATTGGGGGGAGCTGTTTTTT
V gene: TRBV6-2/TRBV6-3; J gene: TRBJ2-7; clone size: many; D gene: NA; CDR3 protein: CASSPGQATYEQYF; CDR3 DNA: TGTGCCAGCAGCCCGGGGCAGGCTACCTACGAGCAGTACTTC
V gene: TRBV5-1; J gene: TRBJ1-2; clone size: many; D gene: TRBD1; CDR3 protein: CASSMGTGGAEYGYTF; CDR3 DNA: TGCGCCAGCAGCATGGGGACAGGGGGCGCGGAATATGGCTACACCTTC
V gene: TRBV20-1; J gene: TRBJ2-7; clone size: many; D gene: TRBD1; CDR3 protein: CSARARQGESRYEQYF; CDR3 DNA: TGCAGTGCTAGAGCCCGACAGGGCGAGAGTAGGTACGAGCAGTACTTC
V gene: TRBV20-1; J gene: TRBJ2-1; clone size: many; D gene: TRBD2; CDR3 protein: CSVGTSGYRRDNEQFF; CDR3 DNA: TGCAGTGTGGGAACTAGCGGTTACCGGCGGGACAATGAGCAGTTCTTC
V gene: TRBV12-3/TRBV12-4; J gene: TRBJ1-6; clone size: many; D gene: NA; CDR3 protein: CASSLRPLLSSPLHF; CDR3 DNA: TGTGCCAGCAGTTTACGTCCGCTGCTCAGTTCACCCCTCCACTTT
V gene: TRBV11-2; J gene: TRBJ2-7; clone size: many; D gene: NA; CDR3 protein: CASSSLRTGTIYEQYF; CDR3 DNA: TGTGCCAGCAGCTCGCTAAGGACAGGGACTATCTACGAGCAGTACTTC
V gene: TRBV11-2; J gene: TRBJ2-1; clone size: NA; D gene: TRBD2; CDR3 protein: CASSQQTSSNEQFF; CDR3 DNA: TGTGCCAGCAGCCAACAGACTAGCAGCAATGAGCAGTTCTTC
V gene: TRBV5-4; J gene: TRBJ2-2; clone size: few; D gene: NA; CDR3 protein: CASRSWELPRGAVNTGELFF; CDR3 DNA: TGTGCCAGCAGATCTTGGGAGCTCCCCCGGGGAGCGGTAAACACCGGGGAGCTGTTTTTT
V gene: TRBV9; J gene: TRBJ2-2; clone size: NA; D gene: NA; CDR3 protein: CASSMRGGSGTGELFF; CDR3 DNA: TGTGCCAGCAGCATGAGAGGGGGGAGTGGCACCGGGGAGCTGTTTTTT
V gene: TRBV7-9; J gene: TRBJ2-7; clone size: many; D gene: TRBD2; CDR3 protein: CASSLGTSDTYEQYF; CDR3 DNA: TGTGCCAGCAGCTTAGGGACTAGCGACACCTACGAGCAGTACTTC
V gene: TRBV19; J gene: TRBJ1-3; clone size: many; D gene: NA; CDR3 protein: CASSTGVVSGNTIYF; CDR3 DNA: TGTGCCAGTTCTACGGGGGTCGTCTCTGGAAACACCATATATTTT
V gene: TRBV20-1; J gene: TRBJ1-5; clone size: many; D gene: NA; CDR3 protein: CSATSGTEDQPQHF; CDR3 DNA: TGCAGTGCAACTTCCGGGACCGAAGATCAGCCCCAGCATTTT
V gene: TRBV6-6; J gene: TRBJ1-1; clone size: many; D gene: NA; CDR3 protein: CASSYEGRMDTEAFF; CDR3 DNA: TGTGCCAGCAGTTACGAGGGACGGATGGACACTGAAGCTTTCTTT
V gene: TRBV14; J gene: TRBJ2-7; clone size: many; D gene: TRBD2; CDR3 protein: CASSQDGSGRAPEQYF; CDR3 DNA: TGTGCCAGCAGCCAAGATGGAAGCGGGAGGGCCCCCGAGCAGTACTTC
V gene: TRBV6-2/TRBV6-3; J gene: TRBJ2-1; clone size: many; D gene: NA; CDR3 protein: CASGRSSYNEQFF; CDR3 DNA: TGTGCCAGCGGTCGGAGCTCCTACAATGAGCAGTTCTTC
V gene: TRBV29-1; J gene: TRBJ1-1; clone size: many; D gene: NA; CDR3 protein: CSVDSPGQATEAFF; CDR3 DNA: TGCAGCGTTGACAGCCCAGGGCAAGCCACTGAAGCTTTCTTT
V gene: TRBV2; J gene: TRBJ2-5; clone size: once; D gene: TRBD2; CDR3 protein: CASSLGTSGTQIQETQYF; CDR3 DNA: TGTGCCAGCAGCCTGGGGACTAGCGGGACCCAAATCCAAGAGACCCAGTACTTC
V gene: TRBV24-1; J gene: TRBJ1-2; clone size: many; D gene: NA; CDR3 protein: CATSDWSGSLDGYTF; CDR3 DNA: TGTGCCACCAGTGATTGGTCCGGGTCCCTGGATGGCTACACCTTC
V gene: TRBV27; J gene: TRBJ1-6; clone size: many; D gene: NA; CDR3 protein: CASRFFRDNSPLHF; CDR3 DNA: TGTGCCAGCAGGTTCTTTAGGGATAATTCACCCCTCCACTTT
V gene: TRBV20-1; J gene: TRBJ2-7; clone size: many; D gene: NA; CDR3 protein: CSASSSETTTYEQYF; CDR3 DNA: TGCAGTGCTAGTAGTTCGGAGACAACCACCTACGAGCAGTACTTC
V gene: TRBV4-1; J gene: TRBJ1-2; clone size: NA; D gene: NA; CDR3 protein: CASSQDKYDLAPGYTF; CDR3 DNA: TGCGCCAGCAGCCAAGACAAATATGATCTGGCTCCGGGCTACACCTTC
V gene: TRBV6-1; J gene: TRBJ2-2; clone size: NA; D gene: NA; CDR3 protein: CASNLDDTGELFF; CDR3 DNA: TGTGCCAGCAACCTAGACGACACCGGGGAGCTGTTTTTT
V gene: TRBV7-6; J gene: TRBJ2-1; clone size: many; D gene: NA; CDR3 protein: CASSLKSSGFYYNEQFF; CDR3 DNA: TGTGCCAGCAGCTTAAAAAGTTCTGGATTTTACTACAATGAGCAGTTCTTC
V gene: TRBV12-3/TRBV12-4; J gene: TRBJ1-6; clone size: many; D gene: NA; CDR3 protein: CASSLTVSPLHF; CDR3 DNA: TGTGCCAGCAGTTTAACCGTATCACCCCTCCACTTT
V gene: TRBV9; J gene: TRBJ2-3; clone size: many; D gene: TRBD1; CDR3 protein: CASSVASRTGVGDTQYF; CDR3 DNA: TGTGCCAGCAGCGTAGCTTCCCGGACAGGGGTGGGAGATACGCAGTATTTT
V gene: TRBV11-3; J gene: TRBJ2-5; clone size: many; D gene: NA; CDR3 protein: CASSFQVGDRYF; CDR3 DNA: TGTGCCAGCAGCTTCCAAGTAGGGGACCGGTACTTC
V gene: TRBV11-3; J gene: TRBJ2-1; clone size: many; D gene: NA; CDR3 protein: CASSLTLNEQFF; CDR3 DNA: TGTGCCAGCAGCTTAACACTGAATGAGCAGTTCTTC
V gene: TRBV12-3/TRBV12-4; J gene: TRBJ2-2; clone size: many; D gene: NA; CDR3 protein: CASRQVVGELFF; CDR3 DNA: TGTGCCAGCAGACAAGTCGTCGGGGAGCTGTTTTTT
V gene: TRBV6-6; J gene: TRBJ2-7; clone size: many; D gene: NA; CDR3 protein: CASSYSGTRGHEQYF; CDR3 DNA: TGTGCCAGCAGTTACTCCGGGACAAGGGGCCACGAGCAGTACTTC
V gene: TRBV6-1; J gene: TRBJ1-5; clone size: many; D gene: NA; CDR3 protein: CASSDPNNQPQHF; CDR3 DNA: TGTGCCAGCAGTGACCCTAACAATCAGCCCCAGCATTTT
V gene: TRBV5-1; J gene: TRBJ2-1; clone size: many; D gene: NA; CDR3 protein: CASNGLLNNEQFF; CDR3 DNA: TGCGCCAGCAATGGACTGCTTAACAATGAGCAGTTCTTC
V gene: TRBV12-3/TRBV12-4; J gene: TRBJ2-3; clone size: many; D gene: NA; CDR3 protein: CASILGKAGTDTQYF; CDR3 DNA: TGTGCCAGCATTTTAGGGAAGGCGGGCACAGATACGCAGTATTTT
V gene: TRBV20-1; J gene: TRBJ1-5; clone size: few; D gene: NA; CDR3 protein: CSAPGHNNQPQHF; CDR3 DNA: TGCAGTGCTCCGGGACACAATAATCAGCCCCAGCATTTT
V gene: TRBV30; J gene: TRBJ2-5; clone size: NA; D gene: TRBD2; CDR3 protein: CAWSHGLAGLQETQYF; CDR3 DNA: TGTGCCTGGAGTCACGGACTAGCGGGCCTCCAAGAGACCCAGTACTTC
V gene: TRBV12-3/TRBV12-4; J gene: TRBJ1-1; clone size: many; D gene: NA; CDR3 protein: CASSLVAGLSEAFF; CDR3 DNA: TGTGCCAGCAGTTTAGTGGCCGGGCTTAGTGAAGCTTTCTTT
V gene: TRBV20-1; J gene: TRBJ1-1; clone size: many; D gene: TRBD1; CDR3 protein: CSARGQRQIDQTNTEAFF; CDR3 DNA: TGCAGTGCTAGGGGACAGCGACAAATCGACCAGACTAACACTGAAGCTTTCTTT
V gene: TRBV6-1; J gene: TRBJ2-2; clone size: NA; D gene: NA; CDR3 protein: CASSEGGNTGELFF; CDR3 DNA: TGTGCCAGCAGTGAAGGGGGCAACACCGGGGAGCTGTTTTTT
V gene: TRBV28; J gene: TRBJ2-1; clone size: many; D gene: TRBD2; CDR3 protein: CASSFGGAIAYNEQFF; CDR3 DNA: TGTGCCAGCAGTTTCGGGGGGGCAATCGCCTACAATGAGCAGTTCTTC
V gene: TRBV20-1; J gene: TRBJ1-1; clone size: many; D gene: NA; CDR3 protein: CSARRGGDTEAFF; CDR3 DNA: TGCAGTGCTAGAAGGGGCGGGGACACTGAAGCTTTCTTT